This T cell receptor beta chain appears in the sequencing data of a study of T cell changes during pregnancy in multiple sclerosis (dated by TCRdb to the late 2010s). At the level of the whole study: Changes in the T cell repertoire over the course of pregnancy were examined in this study in women with multiple sclerosis.

This clone was seen a handful of times. Its antigen remains unidentified. No clone much larger than this one lies a single base away; base qualities are absent. Based on the germline V gene, the CDR1 and CDR2 sequences are ENHRY and SYGVKD. Measured from the cysteine to the phenylalanine, the CDR3 is 11 residues long. Only the CDR3 portion is preserved as DNA: 33 bases, with reading frame beginning at the first base. Between the V and J ends, shortened by 8 bases and 5 bases respectively, the junction contains 9 bases. Library creation used the immunoSEQ multiplex PCR assay. TCRdb provides this immuneACCESS table in a form limited to in-frame rearrangements. Some clones are lacking; in checked studies, under half of them reflect an unresolved V gene, and why the rest are absent is not known. This sample has 40,000 or so clones in its table, and over 85% of those were observed once. Around 1.2% of the sample is taken by the ten largest.

This sequence uses TRBV10-3 and TRBJ1-1, with TRBD1 tentatively as D gene (5 bases match). The source is a female donor with multiple sclerosis, enrolled in a pregnancy study. Sequencing was performed on peripheral blood, taken before pregnancy. The sequence in DNA is TGTGCCATCCGGGGGGGAACTGAAGCTTTCTTT. This is translated as CAIRGGTEAFF.